What follows are 25 T cell receptor beta chains derived from one specimen sequenced in a study of cytomegalovirus exposure and HLA in healthy donors. Primers included in the PCR were 60 Vbeta and 13 Jbeta primers. The assay was immunoSEQ multiplex PCR, and TCRdb's table has in-frame clones only and misses some. The table shows about 160,000 clones, with about three quarters occurring only once. The sample consisted of PBMCs. These receptors all come from a female donor in good health and CMV-seronegative.

The chain uses TRBV9 and TRBJ2-7; 10 bases map to TRBD2. The CDR3 contains 18 residues. Trimming removed 0 bases from V and 2 bases from J; junction bases left unmatched: 11. Per the germline V gene, CDR1 is SGDLS and CDR2 is YYNGEE. CDR3 coding DNA: TGTGCCAGCAGCGTAGCTCCCACTAGCGGGATATCTCCCTACGAGCAGTACTTC. It translates to CASSVAPTSGISPYEQYF.

This chain connects TRBV5-1 to TRBJ1-5; D might be TRBD1 (5 bases). Germline V lookup: CDR1 SGHRS, CDR2 YFSETQ. Trimming cost V 7 bases and J 3 bases, with 14 bases left between them. This CDR3 spans 14 amino acids. CDR3 sequence reads: CASELGANNQPQHF. The DNA of the CDR3 is TGCGCCAGCGAGCTAGGGGCGAACAATCAGCCCCAGCATTTT.

The chain recombines TRBV13 with TRBJ1-2; tentatively, D is TRBD1 (5 bases). Trimming pared 4 bases from V and 8 bases from J, leaving 14 bases between. This CDR3 has 13 amino acids. Germline CDR1 is PRHDT and CDR2 is FYEKMQ (reference sequence). In DNA, the CDR3 is TGTGCCAGCAGCTCCGCCGGGGGTAAGGGCTACACCTTC. Its protein product is CASSSAGGKGYTF.

The chain employs TRBV10-2 and TRBJ2-2; no firm D call. The CDR3 totals 13 residues. Per the germline V gene, CDR1 is WSHSY and CDR2 is SAAADI. The V end lost 4 bases, the J end lost 3 bases, and 6 bases lay between the germline ends. The CDR3 nucleotides read TGCGCCAGCAGTGCCCTAGACACCGGGGAGCTGTTTTTT. Its translation is CASSALDTGELFF.

This clone was observed a handful of times. The chain links TRBV4-1 to TRBJ2-5, with 13 nucleotides matching TRBD2. This CDR3 has 18 residues. J gave up 1 base and V 1 base, and 6 bases lay outside the gene matches. The germline V gene has CDR1 MGHRA and CDR2 YSYEKL. The CDR3 DNA follows: TGCGCCAGCAGCCAAGGGGAGGGACTAGCGGGGTTCCAAGAGACCCAGTACTTC. This codes for CASSQGEGLAGFQETQYF.

The count of this clone is one. The chain employs TRBV5-4 and TRBJ2-2; 9 bases align to TRBD2. The CDR3 runs to 16 residues. V dropped 7 bases and J dropped 4; count of bases not matched to a gene: 11. The germline CDR1 and CDR2 sequences are SGHNT and YYREEE (reference sequence). Written as DNA, the CDR3 is TGTGCCAGCCAGGTCACTGCGGGAGGGCGCACCGGGGAGCTGTTTTTT. Translation gives CASQVTAGGRTGELFF.

The chain links TRBV27 to TRBJ2-6, with TRBD1 identical over 8 bases. V dropped 2 bases and J dropped 0; count of bases not matched to a gene: 3. The CDR3 spans 17 residues. Germline lookup yields CDR1 MNHEY and CDR2 SMNVEV (reference sequence). CDR3 coding DNA: TGTGCCAGCAGTTTAAGGGACAGGCTCTCTGGGGCCAACGTCCTGACTTTC. The encoded protein is CASSLRDRLSGANVLTF.

The chain recombines TRBV15 with TRBJ2-5; TRBD1 aligns across 8 bases. Losses at the gene ends were 6 bases for V and 3 bases for J; bases not matched to a gene: 12. CDR1 and CDR2 (germline): LNHNV, YYDKDF (reference sequence). This CDR3 is 16 amino acids long. The CDR3 nucleotides read TGTGCCACCAGTGATTTAACAGGGGGTGTGGAAGAGACCCAGTACTTC. This codes for CATSDLTGGVEETQYF.

V usage is TRBV5-1 and J usage is TRBJ2-3, with 10 nucleotides matching TRBD2. The CDR3 runs to 14 residues. The J segment lost 4 bases and the V segment lost 3 bases, leaving 2 bases of the junction unmatched. Per the germline V gene, CDR1 is SGHRS and CDR2 is YFSETQ. CDR3 sequence: CASSSSGGADTQYF. CDR3 nucleotide sequence: TGCGCCAGCAGCTCAAGCGGGGGGGCAGATACGCAGTATTTT.

The chain has TRBV5-4 and TRBJ2-7; maybe TRBD2 (6 bases). V lost 3 bases and J 4 bases, leaving 11 bases between the germline ends. The germline CDR1 and CDR2 sequences are SGHNT and YYREEE (reference sequence). This CDR3 contains 13 residues. As DNA, the CDR3 is TGTGCCAGCAGCTATGGACGGGGGTACGAGCAGTACTTC. Its translation: CASSYGRGYEQYF.

This clone has a single count. V gene TRBV30 combines with J gene TRBJ2-7; 7 nucleotides agree with TRBD2. The CDR3 consists of 16 residues. V was pared by 2 bases and J by 3 bases, with 13 bases of the junction left unmatched. Germline CDR1 is GTSNPN and CDR2 is SVGIG (reference sequence). The CDR3 DNA reads TGTGCCTGGAGTCCCTACGGGGCGGGGGTAGACTACGAGCAGTACTTC. Its protein is CAWSPYGAGVDYEQYF.

In its sample, this clone was seen a few times. This chain links TRBV6-4 with TRBJ2-1, with D maybe TRBD1 (6 bases). Germline V gene sequence: CDR1 MRHNA, CDR2 SNTAGT. V lost 0 bases to trimming and J lost 3 bases, with 9 bases between them. The CDR3 loop spans 15 amino acids. This chain's CDR3 is CASSDSEQGYNEQFF. The CDR3 nucleotides are TGTGCCAGCAGTGACTCTGAACAGGGCTACAATGAGCAGTTCTTC.

The rearrangement links TRBV10-3 to TRBJ2-3; TRBD2 aligns across 7 bases. J was trimmed by 2 bases and V by 6 bases; bases with no gene match: 8. The CDR3 runs to 15 residues. The germline CDR1 and CDR2 sequences are ENHRY and SYGVKD. The CDR3 loop is CAIRAGRVLTDTQYF. The CDR3 DNA reads TGTGCCATCAGAGCGGGGAGGGTTCTCACAGATACGCAGTATTTT.

Written as DNA, the CDR3 is TGCGCCAGCAGCCAGGTCAGGGGACCCTACAATGAGCAGTTCTTC. Translated, it gives CASSQVRGPYNEQFF. The V and J genes are TRBV4-1 and TRBJ2-1, with D possibly TRBD1 on 6 matching bases. The CDR3 totals 15 residues. Trimming took 3 bases from V and 2 from J, leaving 11 bases between them. Germline V lookup: CDR1 MGHRA, CDR2 YSYEKL.

The chain uses TRBV30 and TRBJ1-2, with 8 nucleotides matching TRBD1. J gave up 3 bases and V 5 bases, and 5 bases lay outside the gene matches. This CDR3 is built from 13 residues. Germline V gene sequence: CDR1 GTSNPN, CDR2 SVGIG (reference sequence). DNA of the CDR3: TGTGCCTGGTCAACAGGGGGGCACTATGGCTACACCTTC. It codes for CAWSTGGHYGYTF.

This chain links TRBV5-5 with TRBJ1-5; 8 bases align to TRBD1. Germline CDR1 is SGHKS and CDR2 is YYEKEE (reference sequence). This CDR3 has 15 amino acids. J lost 4 bases, V lost 4 bases, and 7 bases had no gene match. DNA for the CDR3: TGTGCCAGCAGCACGGGACAGGAGCTAAATCAGCCCCAGCATTTT. It encodes CASSTGQELNQPQHF.

The chain couples TRBV7-3 to TRBJ2-5; 13 positions match TRBD2. From germline, CDR1 is SGHTA and CDR2 FQGTGA. J was trimmed by 6 bases and V by 2 bases; bases with no gene match: 6. The CDR3 extends over 16 amino acids. CDR3 nucleotides: TGTGCCAGCAGCTTAGAACTAGCGGGGGGGCCGAAGACCCAGTACTTC. Protein product: CASSLELAGGPKTQYF.

V gene TRBV6-5 combines with J gene TRBJ2-1, with D possibly matching TRBD2 (5 bases). The germline CDR1 and CDR2 sequences are MNHEY and SVGAGI. V was cut by 1 base and J by 10 bases, with 8 bases left in between. The CDR3 sequence is 12 residues long. In DNA, the CDR3 is TGTGCCAGCAGTTACTTTGGCGGGGAGCAGTTCTTC. This sequence encodes CASSYFGGEQFF.

The J gene is TRBJ2-2, the V gene TRBV7-9, with 15 nucleotides matching TRBD2. The CDR3 runs to 19 residues. V shed 8 bases, J shed 1 base, and the junction held 11 bases outside the gene matches. Germline assignment: CDR1 SEHNR and CDR2 FQNEAQ (reference sequence). The CDR3 DNA reads as TGTGCCAGCTACCGGAGGGGACTAGCGGGGGGCAGGAACACCGGGGAGCTGTTTTTT. This codes for CASYRRGLAGGRNTGELFF.

CDR3 loop: CASSLGQTATNEKLFF. The CDR3 DNA follows: TGCGCCAGCAGCTTGGGACAGACTGCAACTAATGAAAAACTGTTTTTT. V gene TRBV5-1 combines with J gene TRBJ1-4; D might be TRBD1 (5 bases). The CDR3 has 16 amino acids. The V gene lost 0 bases and the J gene lost 0 bases, with 9 bases spanning the gap. Germline V gives CDR1 SGHRS, CDR2 YFSETQ. Filled out from reference TRBV5-1 and TRBJ1-4, the complete variable domain reads KAGVTQTPRYLIKTRGQQVTLSCSPISGHRSVSWYQQTPGQGLQFLFEYFSETQRNKGNFPGRFSGRQFSNSRSEMNVSTLELGDSALYLCASSLGQTATNEKLFFGSGTQLSVL.

The chain links TRBV6-6 to TRBJ1-6; no firm D call. This CDR3 has 14 residues. V dropped 5 bases and J dropped 7 bases, with 12 bases sitting between them. Germline V gene sequence: CDR1 MNHNY, CDR2 SVGAGI (reference sequence). CDR3 nucleotides: TGTGCCAGCAGTGGACCGGGAAGAAATTCACCCCTCCACTTT. Residues: CASSGPGRNSPLHF.

This chain joins TRBV9 and TRBJ2-5; a possible D gene is TRBD2 (6 bases). Germline V gives CDR1 SGDLS, CDR2 YYNGEE. The CDR3 is 16 residues long. Between the trimmed V and J ends, which lost 3 bases and 5 bases, there was a span of 20 bases. Here the CDR3 DNA reads TGTGCCAGCAGCGCCCCCGGGACTCCCGGAGCGGAGACCCAGTACTTC. It encodes CASSAPGTPGAETQYF.

This rearrangement joins TRBV5-5 to TRBJ2-7; TRBD2 might be the D (5 bases). Trimming pared 0 bases from V and 5 bases from J, leaving 9 bases between. The V gene's germline CDR1 is SGHKS and CDR2 YYEKEE (reference sequence). There are 13 residues in the CDR3. CDR3 DNA: TGTGCCAGCAGCTTGGGGACTCTTAACGAGCAGTACTTC. Residues: CASSLGTLNEQYF.

J is TRBJ1-1 and V is TRBV7-3; D is possibly TRBD1 (6 bases). Germline values: CDR1 SGHTA, CDR2 FQGTGA. The CDR3 length is 14 residues. The ends were cut back, 5 bases at V and 6 bases at J, with 16 bases in the middle. DNA of the CDR3: TGTGCCAGCAGCGTAGGACAGTCTTCGTCTGAAGCTTTCTTT. Amino acid sequence: CASSVGQSSSEAFF.

This clone qualifies as medium-sized. The rearrangement links TRBV6-4 to TRBJ2-3; TRBD2 agrees at 10 bases. V dropped 4 bases and J dropped 4; count of bases not matched to a gene: 2. This CDR3 is built from 14 residues. Germline loops: CDR1 MRHNA, CDR2 SNTAGT. The CDR3 is CASSASGSPDTQYF. In nucleotides, the CDR3 is TGTGCCAGCAGTGCTAGCGGGAGCCCAGATACGCAGTATTTT.